Listed here are 16 T cell receptor beta chains from one sample, sequenced in a study of cytomegalovirus exposure and HLA in healthy donors. The table came from immunoSEQ multiplex PCR; TCRdb's copy has only in-frame clones and leaves some out. The sample includes about 66,000 clones, 90% to 96% seen only once; the top ten take 0.9% to 1%. Sequencing input: PBMCs. Every receptor here comes from a man aged 18 to 29 in good health and CMV-seronegative.

This sequence joins TRBV9 and TRBJ2-1, with D perhaps matching TRBD2 (5 bases). The germline gives CDR1 SGDLS, CDR2 YYNGEE. The CDR3 contains 12 residues. V dropped 2 bases and J dropped 6 bases, with 6 bases sitting between them. As DNA, the CDR3 is TGTGCCAGCAGCGTTAGCGCCAATGAGCAGTTCTTC. The encoded protein is CASSVSANEQFF.

The genes are TRBV15 and TRBJ2-4; TRBD2 aligns across 7 bases. There are 16 residues in the CDR3. Germline V gene lookup returns CDR1 LNHNV and CDR2 YYDKDF (reference sequence). J gave up 6 bases and V 5 bases, and 13 bases lay outside the gene matches. The CDR3, as DNA: TGTGCCACCAGCGGGTTAGTGAGTTCGGGGGGAAACATTCAGTACTTC. This gives the protein CATSGLVSSGGNIQYF.

This chain connects TRBV4-1 to TRBJ2-7; 8 bases map to TRBD2. This CDR3 comprises 16 residues. Germline CDR1 is MGHRA and CDR2 is YSYEKL. V was pared by 0 bases and J by 3 bases, with 7 bases of the junction left unmatched. The CDR3 DNA sequence: TGCGCCAGCAGCCAAGATATCGGCGGGAGGTACTACGAGCAGTACTTC. It is translated as CASSQDIGGRYYEQYF.

The rearrangement uses TRBV28 and TRBJ2-5; perhaps TRBD1 as D (7 bases). This CDR3 contains 15 residues. V was clipped by 2 bases and J by 5 bases, with 15 bases between them. Germline-derived CDR1 and CDR2 are MDHEN and SYDVKM. CDR3 DNA: TGTGCCAGCAGTTTAGCCAGGGGGGTCGGGGAGACCCAGTACTTC. It translates to CASSLARGVGETQYF. Based on the CDR3 plus reference TRBV28 and TRBJ2-5, the full variable domain is DVKVTQSSRYLVKRTGEKVFLECVQDMDHENMFWYRQDPGLGLRLIYFSYDVKMKEKGDIPEGYSVSREKKERFSLILESASTNQTSMYLCASSLARGVGETQYFGPGTRLLVL.

The chain recombines TRBV4-1 with TRBJ1-4, with D maybe TRBD1 (6 bases). V was shortened by 1 base and J by 3 bases, with 15 bases between the two germline ends. CDR3 length: 17 residues. Germline V lookup: CDR1 MGHRA, CDR2 YSYEKL. The CDR3 nucleotides are TGCGCCAGCAGCCAAGTGGGGACACCGACTTCTAATGAAAAACTGTTTTTT. Translated, it gives CASSQVGTPTSNEKLFF.

The chain couples TRBV4-1 to TRBJ2-1; 7 nucleotides agree with TRBD2. The CDR3 has 18 amino acids. The V segment lost 1 base and the J segment 0 bases; nucleotides outside the gene matches: 9. CDR1 is MGHRA, CDR2 YSYEKL, per germline. The chain's CDR3 is CASSQARTSPSSYNEQFF. The CDR3 coding sequence is TGCGCCAGCAGCCAAGCCCGGACTAGTCCCAGCTCCTACAATGAGCAGTTCTTC.

This chain links TRBV27 with TRBJ2-7; 7 bases are a match to TRBD2. The CDR3 covers 13 residues. V was clipped by 0 bases and J by 5 bases; unmatched bases: 1. Germline-derived CDR1 and CDR2 are MNHEY and SMNVEV (reference sequence). As DNA, the CDR3 is TGTGCCAGCAGTTTATCGGGAGGGAACGAGCAGTACTTC. Amino acids: CASSLSGGNEQYF.

The V gene is TRBV5-4, the J gene TRBJ1-5; D unclear. The germline gives CDR1 SGHNT, CDR2 YYREEE (reference sequence). Trimming shortened V by 2 bases and J by 7 bases, and 7 bases separated the two germline ends. This CDR3 spans 12 amino acids. CDR3 residues: CASSLEGQPQHF. As DNA, the CDR3 is TGTGCCAGCAGCTTAGAGGGACAGCCCCAGCATTTT.

The rearrangement uses TRBV30 and TRBJ1-6, with D unclear. CDR1 GTSNPN and CDR2 SVGIG come from the germline V gene (reference sequence). The V end lost 4 bases, the J end lost 0 bases, and 10 bases lay between the germline ends. This CDR3 has 15 residues. The CDR3 nucleotides are TGTGCCTGGAAAGAGGGAAGCTCCTATAATTCACCCCTCCACTTT. Its protein is CAWKEGSSYNSPLHF.

V usage is TRBV2 and J usage is TRBJ2-5, with D perhaps TRBD2 (6 bases). This CDR3 is built from 12 residues. The germline V gene encodes CDR1 SNHLY and CDR2 FYNNEI. The ends were cut back, 8 bases at V and 7 bases at J, with 14 bases in the middle. In DNA form, the CDR3 reads TGTGCCAGCCGGCGGGACGGGGGGACCCAGTACTTC. It encodes CASRRDGGTQYF. Using reference TRBV2 and TRBJ2-5 for the parts outside the CDR3, the full variable domain is EPEVTQTPSHQVTQMGQEVILRCVPISNHLYFYWYRQILGQKVEFLVSFYNNEISEKSEIFDDQFSVERPDGSNFTLKIRSTKLEDSAMYFCASRRDGGTQYFGPGTRLLVL.

The rearrangement links TRBV5-4 to TRBJ1-1; the D is unclear. This CDR3 is built from 13 residues. V was clipped by 4 bases and J by 5 bases, with 12 bases between them. Germline values: CDR1 SGHNT, CDR2 YYREEE (reference sequence). The DNA of the CDR3 is TGTGCCAGCAGCACAAAAATCAGGACTGAAGCTTTCTTT. Translation gives CASSTKIRTEAFF.

The chain couples TRBV15 to TRBJ2-2; 8 bases match TRBD1. This CDR3 has 17 amino acids. Looked up from germline, CDR1 is LNHNV and CDR2 is YYDKDF (reference sequence). The V gene end was trimmed by 5 bases and the J gene end by 5 bases; junction bases not matched to a gene: 13. The CDR3 coding sequence is TGTGCCACCAGCCGGGCGAATCAGGGGGCGCGTACCGGGGAGCTGTTTTTT. Amino acid sequence: CATSRANQGARTGELFF.

The J gene is TRBJ1-4, the V gene TRBV5-4; tentative D call: TRBD1 (6 bases). Germline V CDR1 and CDR2: SGHNT, YYREEE (reference sequence). The CDR3 covers 18 residues. V lost 0 bases to trimming and J lost 0 bases, with 15 bases between them. This chain's CDR3 is CASSLGGGLLTTNEKLFF. CDR3 in DNA: TGTGCCAGCAGCTTGGGCGGGGGCCTACTGACAACTAATGAAAAACTGTTTTTT. The whole variable domain, remainder taken from reference TRBV5-4 and TRBJ1-4, is ETGVTQSPTHLIKTRGQQVTLRCSSQSGHNTVSWYQQALGQGPQFIFQYYREEENGRGNFPPRFSGLQFPNYSSELNVNALELDDSALYLCASSLGGGLLTTNEKLFFGSGTQLSVL.

The chain carries TRBV5-1 and TRBJ2-7; tentative D call: TRBD1 (6 bases). The CDR3 sequence is 14 residues long. The germline V and J ends were trimmed by 0 bases and 5 bases, with 12 bases remaining between them. Germline V gene sequence: CDR1 SGHRS, CDR2 YFSETQ. The CDR3 reads CASSLAPGAHEQYF. CDR3 DNA sequence: TGCGCCAGCAGCTTGGCCCCAGGGGCCCACGAGCAGTACTTC.

The rearrangement uses TRBV11-2 and TRBJ2-2; D remains ambiguous. CDR3 length equals 15 residues. From germline, CDR1 is SGHAT and CDR2 FQNNGV. With 2 bases removed from V and 3 bases from J, the gap between germline ends came to 10 bases. The CDR3 loop is CASSLLSPYTGELFF. The CDR3 DNA is TGTGCCAGCAGCTTACTCTCTCCTTACACCGGGGAGCTGTTTTTT.

The V call is TRBV9, the J call TRBJ2-1; TRBD1 is a possible D gene (5 bases). V lost 3 bases to trimming and J lost 9 bases, with 13 bases between them. The CDR3 has 13 amino acids. CDR1 and CDR2 from the germline V gene are SGDLS and YYNGEE. In nucleotides, the CDR3 is TGTGCCAGCAGCGAAGGGGTGGAGCGTGAGCAGTTCTTC. The encoded protein is CASSEGVEREQFF.